This entry lists 18 T cell receptor beta chains sequenced from one sample in a study of T cell clonality in common variable immunodeficiency (dated by TCRdb to about 2015). Library creation used the immunoSEQ multiplex PCR assay. What TCRdb holds here is the immuneACCESS table cut down to in-frame rearrangements. Part of the clones is not present; checked against another copy, under half of the missing clones reflect an unresolved V gene, and the others are unexplained. The sample comprises some 80,000 clones, and every one was counted more than once. The ten largest make up around 0.8% of the sample. The source material was peripheral blood mononuclear cells. These receptors were obtained from a person aged 18-69 years in good health.

This clone was counted ten times or more. From the germline J gene comes the end of the CDR3, since the read stops 3 residues before it. The chain employs TRBV12-3 or TRBV12-4 and TRBJ2-7; D remains unclear. V lost 1 base and J 5 bases, leaving 6 bases between the germline ends. This CDR3 is 12 amino acids long. The sequenced CDR3 bases are TGTGCCAGCAGTTTAGTAGGGCACGAG. Translation: CASSLVGHE. The CDR3, in full, reads CASSLVGHEQYF.

This clone was observed many times. The read halts 3 residues ahead of the CDR3 end, with the missing end drawn from the germline J gene. The chain has TRBV19 and TRBJ2-7; no clear D. The germline V gene has CDR1 LNHDA and CDR2 SQIVND (reference sequence). V was clipped by 4 bases and J by 2 bases, with 9 bases between them. The CDR3 is made up of 13 amino acids. CDR3 amino acids: CASSKGSPYEQYF. The sequenced part of the CDR3 DNA is TGTGCCAGTAGTAAAGGGTCTCCCTACGAG.

This clone was seen ten or more times. Here the CDR3 reads CASARDSPRDTQYF. The DNA read from the CDR3 is TGTGCCAGCGCAAGGGACTCTCCCAGAGATACG. The V gene is TRBV18, the J gene TRBJ2-3; TRBD2 might be the D (6 bases). The sequence runs out 3 residues before the end of the CDR3; the remainder is reconstructed from the germline J gene. Germline V lookup: CDR1 KGHSH, CDR2 LQKENI. This CDR3 is 14 amino acids long. V was cut by 8 bases and J by 5 bases, with 17 bases left in between.

This clone was observed many times. Read sequence stops 3 residues before the CDR3 end, and the germline J gene provides the missing end. This sequence joins TRBV9 and TRBJ2-2; 8 positions agree with TRBD2. The CDR3 runs to 13 residues. Germline loops: CDR1 SGDLS, CDR2 YYNGEE. The ends lost 5 bases at V and 5 bases at J; junction bases unmatched: 2. The CDR3 protein is CASSSGNTGELFF. The CDR3 bases that were read are TGTGCCAGCAGTAGCGGGAATACCGGGGAG.

This clone was seen many times. Here the CDR3 reads CASRGEGLSNQPQHF. The covered CDR3 bases are TGCGCCAGCAGGGGCGAGGGTTTAAGCAATCAGCCC. The genes are TRBV10-1 and TRBJ1-5, with D unclear. The read terminates 3 residues before the CDR3 end, so the remaining end is supplied by the germline J gene. V dropped 6 bases and J dropped 1 base, with 13 bases sitting between them. CDR3 size: 15 residues. The germline CDR1 and CDR2 sequences are WNHNN and SYGVQD (reference sequence).

There are many counts of this clone. From the germline J gene comes the end of the CDR3, since the read stops 3 residues before it. The J gene is TRBJ1-2, the V gene TRBV6-2 or TRBV6-3; TRBD1 is a possible D gene (5 bases). The CDR3 loop spans 15 amino acids. Germline assignment: CDR1 MNHEY and CDR2 SVGEGT. The V end was cut by 2 bases, the J end by 5 bases, with 15 bases between. CDR3 amino acids: CASSYGDYERYGYTF. CDR3 bases read: TGTGCCAGCAGTTACGGGGACTATGAGCGGTATGGC.

This clone was observed many times. With the read ending 3 residues before the CDR3 end, the germline J gene is used to fill in that end. The rearrangement uses TRBV30 and TRBJ2-7; D tentatively fits TRBD1 or TRBD2 (5 bases each). With 6 bases removed from V and 3 bases from J, the gap between germline ends came to 18 bases. Germline CDR1 GTSNPN, CDR2 SVGIG (reference sequence). The CDR3 length is 14 residues. The CDR3 region is CACVRQAGSYEQYF. Incomplete CDR3 DNA: TGTGCCTGTGTCCGCCAGGCAGGGAGCTACGAG. Variable domain in full (rest from reference TRBV30 and TRBJ2-7): SQTIHQWPATLVQPVGSPLSLECTVEGTSNPNLYWYRQAAGRGLQLLFYSVGIGQISSEVPQNLSASRPQDRQFILSSKKLLLSDSGFYLCACVRQAGSYEQYFGPGTRLTVT.

This clone was seen ten or more times. The CDR3 end falls 3 residues outside the read, so it is completed with the germline J gene. The chain combines TRBV6-2 or TRBV6-3 with TRBJ2-5; perhaps TRBD2 as D (6 bases). The germline CDR1 and CDR2 sequences are MNHEY and SVGEGT. The V gene lost 2 bases and the J gene lost 2 bases, with 12 bases spanning the gap. The CDR3 extends over 15 amino acids. The CDR3 region is CASSYRAGLQETQYF. The CDR3 DNA, read in part, is TGTGCCAGCAGTTACCGTGCGGGGCTACAAGAGACC.

This clone was picked up many times. The read ends 3 residues before the CDR3 terminus; that terminus is restored from the germline J gene. This rearrangement joins TRBV20-1 to TRBJ2-5; TRBD2 agrees at 11 bases. The CDR3 is 17 amino acids. Germline V gene sequence: CDR1 DFQATT, CDR2 SNEGSKA (reference sequence). With V trimmed by 1 base and J by 4 bases, 11 bases remained unmatched. The CDR3 sequence: CSARVLASGRWGETQYF. The covered CDR3 bases are TGCAGTGCTAGAGTATTGGCTAGCGGGAGGTGGGGAGAGACC.

This clone was detected many times. Sequencing ends 3 residues short of the CDR3 end; the germline J gene provides the rest. The genes are TRBV5-4 and TRBJ2-1; D is unresolved. Germline values: CDR1 SGHNT, CDR2 YYREEE (reference sequence). V lost 3 bases and J lost 3, with 10 bases in between. The CDR3 is 14 residues long. The CDR3 loop is CASSSAPIYNEQFF. Partial CDR3 DNA: TGTGCCAGCAGCTCCGCCCCTATCTACAATGAG.

Many counts were recorded for this clone. The junction departs from germline at one end; a sequencing error may be responsible. Read coverage stops 3 residues before the CDR3 terminus; the germline J gene supplies the remainder. This rearrangement joins TRBV4-2 to TRBJ1-1; 7 bases are a match to TRBD1. CDR1 and CDR2 (germline): LGHNA, YNFKEQ. This CDR3 contains 16 residues. The CDR3 reads CASSQHTTGVNTEAFF. CDR3 DNA (partial): TGCGCCAGCAGCCAACATACCACAGGGGTGAACACTGAA.

As for this clone: The CDR3 end is not reached by the read, which stops 3 residues before it; the germline J gene fills it in. The rearrangement joins TRBV2 to TRBJ2-1; D is perhaps TRBD1 (6 bases). Per the germline V gene, CDR1 is SNHLY and CDR2 is FYNNEI. The V end was cut by 8 bases, the J end by 4 bases, with 15 bases between. The CDR3 loop spans 14 amino acids. CDR3 DNA, as far as it was read: TGTGCCAGCGTTCCCCAGGGGCCTTACAATGAG. Translated, it gives CASVPQGPYNE. The whole CDR3 region reads CASVPQGPYNEQFF.

There are many counts of this clone. The DNA read from the CDR3 is TGTGCCAGCAGGGACCAGCGCGGGATTAGCTCCTACAATGAG. Protein: CASRDQRGISSYNE. The whole CDR3 sequence reads CASRDQRGISSYNEQFF. V and J are TRBV27 and TRBJ2-1; weak D call: TRBD2 (6 bases). The read ends 3 residues before the CDR3 terminus; that terminus is restored from the germline J gene. The CDR3 covers 17 residues. V was cut by 6 bases and J by 0 bases, with 18 bases left in between. Germline V gene data show CDR1 as MNHEY and CDR2 as SMNVEV (reference sequence).

This clone was seen many times. The read is 3 residues too short to cover the CDR3 end, so that end is filled in from the germline J gene. The chain combines TRBV7-9 with TRBJ2-7, with 8 bases matching TRBD1. The CDR3 loop spans 14 amino acids. Germline CDR1 is SEHNR and CDR2 is FQNEAQ (reference sequence). Trimming cost V 5 bases and J 3 bases; bases outside gene matches: 6. CDR3 residues: CASSPNRGSYEQYF. The CDR3 DNA, read in part, is TGTGCCAGCAGCCCCAACAGGGGGAGCTACGAG.

In its sample, this clone was seen many times. Read sequence stops 3 residues before the CDR3 end, and the germline J gene provides the missing end. The chain uses TRBV9 and TRBJ2-7; 9 bases are shared with TRBD2. The V and J ends lost 4 bases and 6 bases, in that order; junction bases with no gene match: 8. This CDR3 contains 14 residues. The germline CDR1 and CDR2 sequences are SGDLS and YYNGEE. The sequenced CDR3 bases are TGTGCCAGCAGCTTTAGCGGGAGCGTCGGCGAG. It specifies CASSFSGSVGE. The whole CDR3 is CASSFSGSVGEQYF.

The sample holds many counts of this clone. The read comes to an end 3 residues before the CDR3 does, leaving the germline J gene to fill in the end. The rearrangement links TRBV2 to TRBJ1-2; D gene unclear. Per the germline V gene, CDR1 is SNHLY and CDR2 is FYNNEI. The V gene lost 4 bases and the J gene lost 5 bases, with 14 bases spanning the gap. This CDR3 has 14 amino acids. CDR3 loop: CASSVYTSAYGYTF. The CDR3 bases that were read are TGTGCCAGCAGTGTATACACCAGCGCGTATGGC.

This clone was picked up a small number of times. The sequenced fragment ends 3 residues before the CDR3 boundary, so the rest is inferred from the germline J gene. This chain uses TRBV27 with TRBJ2-7; the match to TRBD2 covers 7 bases. The germline CDR1 and CDR2 sequences are MNHEY and SMNVEV (reference sequence). V was clipped by 3 bases and J by 5 bases; unmatched bases: 10. The CDR3 has 15 amino acids. CDR3 bases read: TGTGCCAGCAGTTTGTCTGGGAGGGGTTACGACGAG. Translation: CASSLSGRGYDE. The whole CDR3 reads CASSLSGRGYDEQYF.

This clone was recorded at least ten times. The read comes to an end 3 residues before the CDR3 does, leaving the germline J gene to fill in the end. The chain recombines TRBV18 with TRBJ2-3; D is possibly TRBD1 (5 bases). This CDR3 has 16 residues. Trimming shortened V by 3 bases and J by 4 bases, and 17 bases separated the two germline ends. Germline V gives CDR1 KGHSH, CDR2 LQKENI. The CDR3 loop reads CASSPTPTGLADTQYF. Partial CDR3 DNA: TGTGCCAGCTCACCTACTCCCACAGGTCTCGCAGATACG.